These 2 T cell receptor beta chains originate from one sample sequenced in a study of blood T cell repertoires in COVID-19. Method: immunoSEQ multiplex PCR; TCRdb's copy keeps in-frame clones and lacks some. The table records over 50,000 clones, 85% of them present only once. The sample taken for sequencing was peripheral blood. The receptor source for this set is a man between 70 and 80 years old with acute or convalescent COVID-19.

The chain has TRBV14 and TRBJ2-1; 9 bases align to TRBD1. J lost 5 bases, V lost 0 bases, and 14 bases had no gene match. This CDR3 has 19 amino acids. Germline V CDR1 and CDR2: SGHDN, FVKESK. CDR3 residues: CASSQEYRGRERYDNEQFF. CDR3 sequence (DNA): TGTGCCAGCAGCCAAGAATACAGGGGGCGGGAACGTTACGACAATGAGCAGTTCTTC.

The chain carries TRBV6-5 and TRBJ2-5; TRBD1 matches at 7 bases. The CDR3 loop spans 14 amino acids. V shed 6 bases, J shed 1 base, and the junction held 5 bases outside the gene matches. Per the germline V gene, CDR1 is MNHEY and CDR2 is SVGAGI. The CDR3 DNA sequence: TGTGCCAGCAGACAGGGGCCCGTCCAAGAGACCCAGTACTTC. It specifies CASRQGPVQETQYF.